The source of this T cell receptor beta chain is a study of cytomegalovirus exposure and HLA in healthy donors. Points from the study as a whole: Both high specificity and high sensitivity reportedly marked the classifier's diagnosis of cytomegalovirus status. Among TCR beta chains, those listed as cytomegalovirus-associated numbered approximately 150. A few CMV-associated chains proved CMV antigen-specific in vitro.

The donors were part of the 120-subject validation cohort, which stood apart from the 666-subject first cohort. Using immunoSEQ multiplex PCR, the repertoire was profiled, and TCRdb retains in-frame clones only, with some absent. The sample shows over 200,000 clones, around 87% of them seen only once. In regard to this clone: What it binds is not known.

Material: PBMCs. This clonotype was sampled from a woman between 18 and 30 years old in good health and CMV-seropositive.

CDR3 sequence (DNA): TGCGCCAGCATGGGGCCCCAAGATTTTCTGCAAGAGACCCAGTACTTC. This translates into CASMGPQDFLQETQYF. The rearrangement joins TRBV10-2 to TRBJ2-5; possibly TRBD1 for D (5 bases). The CDR3 is 16 amino acids. V was pared by 7 bases and J by 2 bases, with 20 bases between. Germline V gene lookup returns CDR1 WSHSY and CDR2 SAAADI.